This T cell receptor (beta chain) was recorded in a study of T cell changes during pregnancy in multiple sclerosis. Trimming removed 0 bases at V and 8 bases at J, with 21 bases between. The CDR3 loop spans 18 amino acids. This clone has a handful of counts. Only in-frame clones appear in the TCRdb table, and some are missing; sequencing was by immunoSEQ multiplex PCR. The table shows fewer than 45,000 clones, with around 90% occurring only once. Sample: peripheral blood, taken in the third trimester of pregnancy. The clonotype was recovered from a female donor in good health, enrolled as a control in a pregnancy study. The chain couples TRBV5-7 to TRBJ1-6; weak D call: TRBD1 (6 bases). TRBV5-7 belongs to the ORF category, with a function that is uncertain. This CDR3 reads CASSLARWGPDGDSPLHF. The CDR3 nucleotides are TGTGCCAGCAGCTTGGCAAGGTGGGGGCCGGACGGGGATTCACCCCTCCACTTT.